Below, 24 T cell receptor beta chains from the same sample are listed, as sequenced in a study of T-cell reconstitution after alpha-beta-depleted transplantation in children. For TCRbeta, the library was prepared with unique molecular identifiers. TCRdb passed the PCR reads through MiXCR, listing each CDR3 protein once. The sample yields approximately 150,000 distinct CDR3 sequences, 8.8% seen once. The specimen comprised PBMCs, mostly from graft donor cells, sampled 180 days after TCRalphabeta/CD19-depleted stem cell transplant. All receptors derive from a female patient aged 2-9 years who had a stem cell transplant for congenital amegakaryocytic thrombocytopenia, so the T cells may come from the graft donor.

This clonotype was counted ten times or more. The rearrangement joins TRBV29-1 to TRBJ1-1; no reliable D call. The CDR3 runs 14 residues. Trimming stripped 0 bases from V and 0 bases from J, with 8 bases between. Germline V gene data show CDR1 as SQVTM and CDR2 as ANQGSEA. As DNA, the CDR3 is TGCAGCGTTGAAGATGTCCGGATGAACACTGAAGCTTTCTTT. This codes for CSVEDVRMNTEAFF.

This clonotype was counted a few times. The chain uses TRBV20-1 and TRBJ2-2; D unclear. Trimming pared 1 base from V and 2 bases from J, leaving 5 bases between. The CDR3 has 13 residues. The germline gives CDR1 DFQATT, CDR2 SNEGSKA (reference sequence). The CDR3 DNA follows: TGCAGTGCTAGAGTACCTAACACCGGGGAGCTGTTTTTT. Translation: CSARVPNTGELFF.

The sample holds many counts of this clonotype. The chain couples TRBV5-1 to TRBJ2-3; the match to TRBD2 covers 11 bases. Germline CDR1 is SGHRS and CDR2 is YFSETQ. V dropped 1 base and J dropped 2; count of bases not matched to a gene: 3. The CDR3 totals 16 residues. CDR3 coding DNA: TGCGCCAGCAGCTTGACTAGCGGGAGTACCACAGATACGCAGTATTTT. Translated, it gives CASSLTSGSTTDTQYF.

This clonotype was counted at least ten times. This chain uses TRBV28 with TRBJ2-4; a possible D gene is TRBD2 (5 bases). The CDR3 spans 14 residues. Per the germline V gene, CDR1 is MDHEN and CDR2 is SYDVKM. The V end was cut by 6 bases, the J end by 1 base, with 10 bases between. This CDR3 reads CASRDFFAKNIQYF. The CDR3 region has the DNA TGTGCCAGCAGGGACTTTTTCGCCAAAAACATTCAGTACTTC.

This clonotype was counted at least ten times. The chain employs TRBV15 and TRBJ1-1, with 8 bases aligning to TRBD1. Trimming at V came to 1 base and at J to 4 bases, leaving 8 bases not matched to a gene. Germline V gives CDR1 LNHNV, CDR2 YYDKDF (reference sequence). The CDR3 is 16 residues long. The CDR3 sequence: CATSRGSGGSFTEAFF. The CDR3 DNA is TGTGCCACCAGCAGAGGTTCAGGGGGCAGTTTCACTGAAGCTTTCTTT.

A few counts support this clonotype. The chain links TRBV20-1 to TRBJ2-7; 11 bases agree with TRBD2. The CDR3 is 15 amino acids. Germline CDR1 and CDR2: DFQATT and SNEGSKA (reference sequence). The trim removed 6 bases at V and 0 bases at J, leaving 7 bases unmatched. The CDR3 protein is CSATQTSGDSYEQYF. In nucleotides, the CDR3 is TGCAGTGCCACACAGACTAGCGGGGACTCCTACGAGCAGTACTTC.

This clonotype was detected ten times or more. The chain is built from TRBV3-1 and TRBJ2-1, with D hard to call. The CDR3 has 13 amino acids. Trimming took off 1 base at V and 6 bases at J, with 7 bases between the two ends. CDR1 and CDR2 (germline): LGHDT, YNNKEL (reference sequence). CDR3 sequence: CASSQARLNEQFF. CDR3 DNA sequence: TGTGCCAGCAGCCAAGCCAGGCTCAATGAGCAGTTCTTC.

Many counts were recorded for this clonotype. The chain is built from TRBV20-1 and TRBJ2-1, with 13 bases fitting TRBD2. Trimming took 6 bases from V and 9 from J; bases not matched to a gene: 5. Germline V gene sequence: CDR1 DFQATT, CDR2 SNEGSKA (reference sequence). The CDR3 runs 13 residues. CDR3 nucleotide sequence: TGCAGTGCCAGACTAGCGGGAGGTGTTGAGCAGTTCTTC. Its protein product is CSARLAGGVEQFF.

J is TRBJ2-5 and V is TRBV20-1, with 10 bases fitting TRBD2. The CDR3 runs to 16 residues. Trimming at V came to 3 bases and at J to 3 bases, leaving 10 bases not matched to a gene. Germline V gene data show CDR1 as DFQATT and CDR2 as SNEGSKA (reference sequence). The CDR3 nucleotides read TGCAGTGCTAGTCTGGGGAGTCTAGCGGGGGAAGAGACCCAGTACTTC. Protein: CSASLGSLAGEETQYF.

This clonotype has just a few counts. CDR3 DNA: TGTGCCAGCAGCTTACCACTACACGCGAACACCGGGGAGCTGTTTTTT. It is translated as CASSLPLHANTGELFF. This chain links TRBV7-8 with TRBJ2-2; D call uncertain. Germline CDR1 and CDR2: SGHVS and FQNEAQ. CDR3 length equals 16 residues. V was cut by 2 bases and J by 0 bases, with 10 bases left in between.

This clonotype was detected ten times or more. The chain links TRBV20-1 to TRBJ1-1; D remains ambiguous. V was cut by 3 bases and J by 2 bases, with 7 bases left in between. This CDR3 comprises 12 residues. CDR1 is DFQATT and CDR2 is SNEGSKA in the germline V gene (reference sequence). CDR3 residues: CSASPINTEAFF. CDR3 coding DNA: TGCAGTGCTAGTCCAATAAACACTGAAGCTTTCTTT.

This clonotype was counted many times. The chain couples TRBV7-2 to TRBJ2-7, with D hard to call. This CDR3 comprises 13 residues. V lost 1 base and J lost 0, with 4 bases in between. From germline, CDR1 is SGHTA and CDR2 FQGNSA. This CDR3 is CASSLVSSYEQYF. CDR3 in DNA: TGTGCCAGCAGCTTAGTTTCCTCCTACGAGCAGTACTTC.

This clonotype was counted many times. The chain employs TRBV7-9 and TRBJ2-3, with D perhaps being TRBD1 or TRBD2 (5 bases each). V was cut by 5 bases and J by 3 bases, with 12 bases left in between. Germline V gene data show CDR1 as SEHNR and CDR2 as FQNEAQ (reference sequence). The CDR3 runs 14 residues. The CDR3 nucleotides are TGTGCCAGCAGCCCATTGGGACCGACAGATACGCAGTATTTT. This sequence encodes CASSPLGPTDTQYF.

This clonotype came up many times. The rearrangement joins TRBV7-6 to TRBJ2-2; D may be TRBD2 (5 bases). The V gene lost 0 bases and the J gene lost 4 bases, with 9 bases spanning the gap. The CDR3 has 15 amino acids. Looked up from germline, CDR1 is SGHVS and CDR2 is FNYEAQ. CDR3 protein: CASSLAQGGTGELFF. DNA of the CDR3: TGTGCCAGCAGCTTAGCTCAAGGAGGCACCGGGGAGCTGTTTTTT.

This clonotype was observed many times. This chain uses TRBV9 with TRBJ2-5; no reliable D call. V lost 4 bases to trimming and J lost 4 bases, with 11 bases between them. The CDR3 covers 13 residues. Germline CDR1 SGDLS, CDR2 YYNGEE. Here the CDR3 DNA reads TGTGCCAGCAGCACTCCGGTGGGAGAGACCCAGTACTTC. This translates into CASSTPVGETQYF.

This clonotype occurred many times. The V gene is TRBV27, the J gene TRBJ2-1; 8 bases map to TRBD2. J gave up 8 bases and V 2 bases, and 11 bases lay outside the gene matches. Germline V gene data show CDR1 as MNHEY and CDR2 as SMNVEV (reference sequence). The CDR3 runs 16 residues. CDR3 amino acids: CASSLTGGGYGYEQFF. The CDR3, as DNA: TGTGCCAGCAGTTTAACGGGAGGGGGATATGGATATGAGCAGTTCTTC.

This clonotype was seen at least ten times. This chain joins TRBV7-9 and TRBJ1-2, with D tentatively TRBD1 (6 bases). Germline-derived CDR1 and CDR2 are SEHNR and FQNEAQ (reference sequence). Trimming took 2 bases from V and 0 from J, leaving 13 bases between them. The CDR3 spans 16 residues. CDR3 coding DNA: TGTGCCAGCAGCTTAAGGGGGGGAAGATCTAACTATGGCTACACCTTC. Translating gives CASSLRGGRSNYGYTF.

The genes are TRBV6-6 and TRBJ2-7; D call uncertain. This CDR3 region has 13 residues. Trimming pared 6 bases from V and 4 bases from J, leaving 13 bases between. Looked up from germline, CDR1 is MNHNY and CDR2 is SVGAGI (reference sequence). CDR3 coding DNA: TGTGCCAGCAGCACCACCCTCCGATACGAGCAGTACTTC. Translated: CASSTTLRYEQYF.

The sample holds many counts of this clonotype. The CDR3 reads CASSSPPYPDEQYF. CDR3 nucleotide sequence: TGTGCCAGCAGCTCACCCCCTTACCCAGACGAGCAGTACTTC. The genes are TRBV7-2 and TRBJ2-7; D call uncertain. V was pared by 4 bases and J by 5 bases, with 15 bases between. Per the germline V gene, CDR1 is SGHTA and CDR2 is FQGNSA. This CDR3 has 14 residues.

This clonotype has a count of ten or more. This chain joins TRBV9 and TRBJ2-2; D gene uncertain. This CDR3 has 12 residues. Germline lookup yields CDR1 SGDLS and CDR2 YYNGEE. The V and J ends lost 0 bases and 6 bases respectively, with 3 bases between them. CDR3 in DNA: TGTGCCAGCAGCGTAGACTCCGGGGAGCTGTTTTTT. This translates into CASSVDSGELFF.

The chain recombines TRBV12-3 or TRBV12-4 with TRBJ2-1, with 8 bases identical to TRBD2. The length of the CDR3 is 15 residues. J lost 7 bases, V lost 6 bases, and 11 bases had no gene match. Written as DNA, the CDR3 is TGTGCCAGCAGCCAAGTAGCGGGGAGGGATAATGAGCAGTTCTTC. It translates to CASSQVAGRDNEQFF.

There are many counts of this clonotype. This chain connects TRBV5-1 to TRBJ2-7; D not certain. Trimming cost V 1 base and J 0 bases, with 8 bases left between them. Germline V CDR1 and CDR2: SGHRS, YFSETQ. This CDR3 contains 14 residues. The CDR3 here is CASSLSRTSYEQYF. The CDR3 region has the DNA TGCGCCAGCAGCTTGAGCCGAACCTCCTACGAGCAGTACTTC.

This clonotype was counted between two and nine times. The V and J genes are TRBV27 and TRBJ2-1; no definite D call. Per germline, CDR1 MNHEY and CDR2 SMNVEV (reference sequence). V lost 0 bases and J 10 bases, leaving 10 bases between the germline ends. This CDR3 has 13 amino acids. As DNA, the CDR3 is TGTGCCAGCAGTTTATCACAAGCCGCAGAGCAGTTCTTC. Translation gives CASSLSQAAEQFF.

This clonotype was seen repeatedly, ten times or more. This sequence joins TRBV20-1 and TRBJ2-5; 7 bases line up with TRBD1. CDR1 and CDR2 from the germline V gene are DFQATT and SNEGSKA (reference sequence). This CDR3 is 14 amino acids long. Trimming took 3 bases from V and 2 from J; bases not matched to a gene: 6. CDR3 coding DNA: TGCAGTGCTAGTCCAGGGGGTCTTCAAGAGACCCAGTACTTC. Its translation: CSASPGGLQETQYF.